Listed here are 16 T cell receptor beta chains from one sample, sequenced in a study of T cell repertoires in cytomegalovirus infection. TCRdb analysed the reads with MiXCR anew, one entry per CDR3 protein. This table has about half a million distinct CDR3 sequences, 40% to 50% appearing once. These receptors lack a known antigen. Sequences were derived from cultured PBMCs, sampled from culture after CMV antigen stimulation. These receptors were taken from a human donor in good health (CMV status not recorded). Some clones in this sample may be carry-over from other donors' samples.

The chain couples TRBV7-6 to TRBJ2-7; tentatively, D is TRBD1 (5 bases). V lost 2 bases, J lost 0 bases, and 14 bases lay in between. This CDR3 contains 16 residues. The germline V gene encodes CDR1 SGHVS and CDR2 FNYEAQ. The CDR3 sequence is CASSLWGGRSSYEQYF. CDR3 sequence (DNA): TGTGCCAGCAGCTTATGGGGCGGCAGGAGCTCCTACGAGCAGTACTTC.

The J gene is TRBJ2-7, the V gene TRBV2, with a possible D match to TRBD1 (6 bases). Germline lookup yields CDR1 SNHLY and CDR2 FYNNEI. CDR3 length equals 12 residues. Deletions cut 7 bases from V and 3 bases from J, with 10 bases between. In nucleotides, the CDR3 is TGTGCCAGCAAGTGGGGACACTACGAGCAGTACTTC. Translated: CASKWGHYEQYF.

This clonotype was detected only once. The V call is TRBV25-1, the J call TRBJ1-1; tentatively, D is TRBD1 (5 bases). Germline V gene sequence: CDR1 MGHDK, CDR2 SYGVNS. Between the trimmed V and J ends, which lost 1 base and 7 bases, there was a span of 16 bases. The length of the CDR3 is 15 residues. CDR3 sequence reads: CASSESKPGGGEAFF. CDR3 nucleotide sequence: TGTGCCAGCAGTGAATCCAAACCGGGGGGGGGTGAAGCTTTCTTT.

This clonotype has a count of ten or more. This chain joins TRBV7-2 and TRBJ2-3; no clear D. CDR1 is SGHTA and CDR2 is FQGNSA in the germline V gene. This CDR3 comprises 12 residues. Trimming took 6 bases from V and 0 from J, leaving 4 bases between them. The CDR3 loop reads CASRASTDTQYF. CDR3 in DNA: TGTGCCAGCAGGGCTAGCACAGATACGCAGTATTTT.

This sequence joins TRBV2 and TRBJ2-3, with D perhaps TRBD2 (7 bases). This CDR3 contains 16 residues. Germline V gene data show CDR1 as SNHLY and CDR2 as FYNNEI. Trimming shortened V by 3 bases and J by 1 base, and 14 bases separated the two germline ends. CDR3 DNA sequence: TGTGCCAGCAGTGACGGCCAGGGGAGGGGCACAGATACGCAGTATTTT. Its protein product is CASSDGQGRGTDTQYF.

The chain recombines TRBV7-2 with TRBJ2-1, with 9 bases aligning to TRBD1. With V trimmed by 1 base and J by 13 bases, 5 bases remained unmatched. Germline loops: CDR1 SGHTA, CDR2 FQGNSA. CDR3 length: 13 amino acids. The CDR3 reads CASSLGRTGAQFF. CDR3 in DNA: TGTGCCAGCAGCTTAGGGCGGACAGGGGCCCAGTTCTTC.

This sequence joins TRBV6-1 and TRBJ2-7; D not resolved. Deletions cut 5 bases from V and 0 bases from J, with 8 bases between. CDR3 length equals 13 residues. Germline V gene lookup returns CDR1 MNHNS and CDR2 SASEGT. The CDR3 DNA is TGTGCCAGCAGTTACGACGGCTCCTACGAGCAGTACTTC. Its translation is CASSYDGSYEQYF.

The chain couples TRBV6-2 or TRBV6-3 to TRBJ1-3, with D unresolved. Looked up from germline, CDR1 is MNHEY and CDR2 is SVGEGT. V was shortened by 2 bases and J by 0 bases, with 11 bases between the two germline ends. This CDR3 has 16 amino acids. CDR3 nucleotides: TGTGCCAGCAGTTACCGGACCCGTTACTCTGGAAACACCATATATTTT. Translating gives CASSYRTRYSGNTIYF.

CDR3: CASSPGTGYNEQFF. DNA for the CDR3: TGTGCCAGCTCACCCGGGACCGGCTACAATGAGCAGTTCTTC. This rearrangement joins TRBV18 to TRBJ2-1, with D perhaps being TRBD1 or TRBD2 (5 bases each). This CDR3 comprises 14 residues. Trimming removed 3 bases at V and 3 bases at J, with 9 bases between. Looked up from germline, CDR1 is KGHSH and CDR2 is LQKENI.

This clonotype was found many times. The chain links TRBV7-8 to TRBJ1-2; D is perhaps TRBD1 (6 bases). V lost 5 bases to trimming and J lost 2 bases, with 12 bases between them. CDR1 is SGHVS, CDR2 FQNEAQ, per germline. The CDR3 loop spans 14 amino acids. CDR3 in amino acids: CASSPGTKNYGYTF. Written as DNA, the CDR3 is TGTGCCAGCAGCCCCGGGACAAAAAACTATGGCTACACCTTC.

In DNA form, the CDR3 reads TGTGCCAGCAGTTACTCCGACAGGGACACCGGGGAGCTGTTTTTT. It specifies CASSYSDRDTGELFF. This rearrangement joins TRBV6-5 to TRBJ2-2; TRBD1 aligns across 7 bases. Germline CDR1 and CDR2: MNHEY and SVGAGI. This CDR3 region has 15 residues. Germline trimming cut 0 bases from V and 3 bases from J; bases unmatched to any gene: 1.

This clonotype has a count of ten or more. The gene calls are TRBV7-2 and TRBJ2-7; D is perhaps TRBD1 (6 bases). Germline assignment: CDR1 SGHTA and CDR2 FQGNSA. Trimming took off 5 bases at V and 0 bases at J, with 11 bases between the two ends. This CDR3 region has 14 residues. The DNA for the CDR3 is TGTGCCAGCAGCCAGGGACATAGCTCCTACGAGCAGTACTTC. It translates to CASSQGHSSYEQYF.

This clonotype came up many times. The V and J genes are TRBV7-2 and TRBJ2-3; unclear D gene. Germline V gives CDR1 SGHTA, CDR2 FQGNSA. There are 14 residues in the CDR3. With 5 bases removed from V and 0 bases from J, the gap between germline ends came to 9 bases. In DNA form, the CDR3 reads TGTGCCAGCAGCCCGCTAGGGAGCACAGATACGCAGTATTTT. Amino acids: CASSPLGSTDTQYF.

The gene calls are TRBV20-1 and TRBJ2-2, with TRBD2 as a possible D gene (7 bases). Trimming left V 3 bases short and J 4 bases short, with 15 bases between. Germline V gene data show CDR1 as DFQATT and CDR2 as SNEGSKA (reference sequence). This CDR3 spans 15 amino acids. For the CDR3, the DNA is TGCAGTGCTAGGAGCGGCGGGGGCGCCACCGGGGAGCTGTTTTTT. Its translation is CSARSGGGATGELFF.

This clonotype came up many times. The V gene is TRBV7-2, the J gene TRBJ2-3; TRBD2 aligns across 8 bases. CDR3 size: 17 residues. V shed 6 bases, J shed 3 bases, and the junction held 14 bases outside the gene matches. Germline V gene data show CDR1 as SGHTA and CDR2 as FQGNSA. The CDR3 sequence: CASSPSGGAGGTDTQYF. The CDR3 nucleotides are TGTGCCAGCAGTCCCTCGGGGGGGGCCGGAGGTACAGATACGCAGTATTTT.

The CDR3 reads CASSLGAGALSGNTIYF. CDR3 DNA sequence: TGTGCCAGCAGCTTAGGGGCAGGGGCGCTCTCTGGAAACACCATATATTTT. The chain carries TRBV7-2 and TRBJ1-3; possibly TRBD1 for D (6 bases). Germline V gene sequence: CDR1 SGHTA, CDR2 FQGNSA. V was shortened by 1 base and J by 0 bases, with 13 bases between the two germline ends. The CDR3 contains 17 residues.